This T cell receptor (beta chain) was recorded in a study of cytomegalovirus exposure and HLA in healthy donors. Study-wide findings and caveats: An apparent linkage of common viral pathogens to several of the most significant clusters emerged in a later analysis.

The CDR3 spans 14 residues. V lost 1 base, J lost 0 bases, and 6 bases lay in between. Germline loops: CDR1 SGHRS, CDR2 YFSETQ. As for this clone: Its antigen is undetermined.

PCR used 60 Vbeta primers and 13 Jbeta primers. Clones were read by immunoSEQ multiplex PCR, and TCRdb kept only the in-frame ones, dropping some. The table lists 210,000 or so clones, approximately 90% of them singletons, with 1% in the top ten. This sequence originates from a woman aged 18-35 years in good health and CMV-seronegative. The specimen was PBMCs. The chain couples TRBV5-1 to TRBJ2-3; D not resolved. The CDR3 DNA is TGCGCCAGCAGCTTGCGCACTAGCACAGATACGCAGTATTTT. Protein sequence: CASSLRTSTDTQYF.